This T cell receptor (beta chain) was identified during a study of cytomegalovirus exposure and HLA in healthy donors (dated by TCRdb to about 2017). At the level of the whole study: An earlier analysis of a few hundred of the donors reported 276 Gb of sequence data and around 100 million unique TCR beta sequences obtained from about 200 million T cells. Roughly 310 gigabases of sequencing data and 70 million to 100 million unique TCR sequences were included in an early release covering several hundred HLA-typed donors. The genetic ancestry cluster associated with self-reported Caucasian donors included about 84% of the 398 genotyped donors. The aim of the study was to test whether cataloging public T cell receptors could identify signatures of past pathogen exposure. The T cell repertoires of roughly 660 subjects were profiled by immunosequencing and related to cytomegalovirus serostatus. In addition to the first cohort of approximately 670 subjects, a separate validation cohort of about 120 different subjects was used. To predict cytomegalovirus infection status, the study combined high-throughput TCR immunosequencing, statistical association of individual TCRs with disease status, and machine learning. In a later analysis, previously published TCR beta repertoires from 670 or so donors were re-analyzed and high-resolution HLA genotyping was added so that TCR occurrence patterns could be studied. Rather than drawing on any new phenotypic data, the later analysis identified candidate immune exposures from TCR beta sequences and the way those sequences occurred across donors. In an earlier analysis of more than 550 of the donors, high-throughput TCR beta sequencing was used to judge whether each TCR beta V gene segment behaved as functional or pseudogenic. Donor age, sex, ethnicity and CMV serostatus were compiled alongside the repertoire data. Genome-wide SNP genotypes for about 60% of the roughly 670 donors were used in a later genetic analysis, which treated that subset as a discovery cohort. All discovery cohort repertoires had been generated on a single sequencing platform. Class I and class II HLA loci were covered by the typing at four-digit resolution. Typing coverage varied by locus: roughly 629-640 donors for A, B, C, DRB1 and DQB1; about 520 for DQA1; 606 for DPA1; roughly 470 for DPB1. Roughly five DR-DQ haplotypes were handled as single units for association and clustering because linkage in the cohort was strong. Across some 400 genotyped donors of the cohort, an average of approximately 200,000 unique TCR beta nucleotide sequences per donor were sequenced, and approximately 17% of those sequences were non-productive.

A note on this clone: Its antigen specificity is not known.

The germline V gene encodes CDR1 SEHNR and CDR2 FQNEAQ (reference sequence). Relative to germline, V is 6 bases shorter and J is 7 bases shorter, with 19 bases between their ends. The CDR3 measures 15 amino acids from cysteine to phenylalanine. The read is trimmed to its CDR3 DNA, 45 bases read in frame from base 1. Study-wide conclusions, independent of this receptor: According to a later analysis, parvovirus B19, influenza, CMV and Epstein-Barr virus appeared linked to several top co-occurrence clusters. Because counts were too low, seventeen rarely observed V segments, including chromosome 9 orphons, were excluded from the earlier analysis of several hundred of the donors. In vitro tests confirmed that a few of the cytomegalovirus-associated TCR beta chains recognize cytomegalovirus antigens. In a later analysis, 16,951 TCR beta sequences were associated with specific HLA alleles at a false discovery rate of 0.05. In a later analysis, HLA-associated TCR beta chains showed more clonal expansion and lower generation probabilities than non-associated chains that were equally common. V-gene and J-gene trimming of TCR beta chains was associated with a missense DCLRE1C variant in a later genetic analysis, and the association was replicated in an independent cohort. The 87-base-pair reads could not distinguish some IMGT-functional V segments, including TRBV6-2 and TRBV6-3, so those segments were excluded. Most CMV-associated TCR beta chains appeared to be HLA-restricted in a later analysis, and the HLA associations seemed to be driven largely by CMV exposure. An earlier analysis of approximately 530 of the donors showed that most TCR beta V segments appeared in productive rearrangements either about 87% or about 30% of the time, which broadly matched IMGT annotations. A later analysis found that TCR association rates varied across HLA loci, with DRB1 alleles showing the most associated TCRs and HLA-C alleles the fewest. The authors suggested that the approach could potentially be extended to other disease states and immunological phenotypes. Correlated functional status among segregating V segments might be attributable to linkage disequilibrium, but an unknown experimental factor could not be ruled out. Presence/absence analyses assumed roughly uniform sequencing depth across donors, an assumption that may not hold. The sequencing pipeline was judged likely to have produced a cluster of highly shared sequence variants as a technical artifact. HLA typing was unavailable for some donors at each locus, so association tests used only the typed subset. Most TCR sequences were observed very rarely across donors, whereas some public TCRs were present in many individuals. The classifier was reported to diagnose cytomegalovirus status with high specificity and sensitivity in both the original cohort and the validation cohort. In this cohort, only TCR beta chains were sequenced, and detectable features were limited by the absence of alpha or paired-chain data. The only immune exposure information available for the cohort was CMV serostatus. The study gave a list of 150 to 200 TCR beta chains associated with cytomegalovirus. Assigning TCR associations to individual alleles was difficult when HLA alleles, especially DR and DQ, strongly co-occurred. A later genetic analysis reported fewer N-insertions in productive TCRs among donors in an Asian-associated ancestry cluster than the roughly 690-donor mean. A further reported finding was that TCR beta sequences accurately predicted the HLA-A and HLA-B alleles for most subjects in the first cohort.

In total, approximately 690 healthy bone marrow donors made up the cohort. All cohort members were sampled while nominally healthy, although unrecorded immune exposures were likely present. The donor tested CMV seronegative and was one of the 352 seronegative cohort members. A peripheral blood sample was collected from each donor, and TCR beta sequencing was performed on peripheral blood mononuclear cells. Genomic DNA extraction from the blood cell samples was performed with the Qiagen DNeasy Blood Extraction Kit. Library method: the immunoSEQ multiplex PCR assay. For the multiplex PCR, a mixture combining 60 forward primers for TCR Vbeta segments and 13 reverse primers for TCR Jbeta segments was used. Amplification of the CDR3 region of rearranged TCR beta genes was performed with a multiplex PCR assay on genomic DNA. The Illumina HiSeq System was used to sequence the amplified TCR beta libraries as 87-base-pair reads. From the authors' description of their analysis: A later analysis tallied approximately 87 million unique TCR beta chains across the 610 or so repertoires, and approximately 12 million of those chains were shared by two or more donors. A nearest-neighbor algorithm error-corrected the raw reads and collapsed the reads into unique sequences, merging closely related sequences to remove PCR and sequencing errors. To assign V, D and J gene segments, CDR3 sequences were aligned to IMGT reference sequences. For a sequence to be retained, a match of at least six nucleotides to both a V gene segment and a J gene segment was required. Rearrangements were called productive when the CDR3 lacked stop codons and stayed in frame with V and J; all others were non-productive. CDR3 was defined by IMGT convention, running from the second conserved V-encoded cysteine to the conserved J-encoded phenylalanine. The earlier analysis of some 580 of the donors excluded any sequence lacking an unambiguous match to a single V gene segment. In an earlier analysis of some 590 of the donors, a V segment was called functional when productive rearrangements were above 56.7%, and segregating when the standard deviation between donors exceeded 5%. A statistical classification framework was built to diagnose cytomegalovirus status from the catalog of TCR beta chain sequences. A later analysis assigned V and J genes by comparing TCR nucleotide sequences with IMGT/GENE-DB human TR gene sequences. In a later analysis, CDR3 sequences and most-parsimonious VDJ recombination scenarios were assigned using the TCRdist pipeline. A later analysis defined each TCR beta chain by its CDR3 amino acid sequence plus V-gene family, and excluded reads lacking a unique V-gene family. A later analysis removed 592 highly shared, low-generation-probability nucleotide sequences to deal with suspected cross-contamination and a sequencing artifact. For each public chain, a later analysis derived a clonal expansion index from normalized ranks of inferred template counts within each repertoire. Generation probabilities in a later analysis came from a VDJ recombination model fitted to out-of-frame rearrangements, and those results were checked against IGoR. In a later analysis, TCR-TCR, TCR-HLA and TCR-CMV co-occurrence was scored with hypergeometric tests, and a repertoire-size bias correction was applied to TCR pairs. A later analysis estimated false discovery rates by permuting HLA or CMV assignments 20 times. In a later analysis, co-occurring TCRs were grouped using DBSCAN, and TCRdist sequence similarity was added for clustering within HLA-allele-positive subsets. For co-occurrence clustering, repertoires with fewer than 30,000 or more than 120,000 public chains were excluded, along with about five repertoires with anomalous nucleotide sharing. The table comes from immuneACCESS by way of TCRdb, which keeps in-frame sequences with V and J called. Part of the clones is missing from these tables; in studies checked, under half for an unresolved V gene and the rest for unknown reasons. V and J calls and clone size come straight from that table; D and trimming were deduced from the DNA. This sample's table has entries for 100,000 to 150,000 clones. The top ten clones comprise roughly 2.5% of the sample.

Sequenced: PBMCs. Here the chain combines TRBV7-9 and TRBJ1-5; the D gene is not confidently resolved. This receptor was obtained from a man aged 25-40 years in good health and CMV-seronegative. The encoded CDR3 is CASRRLDSQDQPQHF. The DNA sequence is given as TGTGCCAGCAGACGGTTGGACTCCCAAGACCAGCCCCAGCATTTT.